The TCR beta chain described here comes from a study of blood T cell repertoires in COVID-19. About the study: From the United States, Italy and Spain came samples of acute and convalescent COVID-19. T cells, B-cell-depleted T cells, or PBMCs supplied cDNA or gDNA.

As processed by the authors: Reference gene primer amplification gave estimated nucleated cell counts. Clones were sequenced by immunoSEQ multiplex PCR, and TCRdb holds only the in-frame ones, with some missing. The V and J calls and clone size come from that table; D and trimming were worked out from the DNA. Here the sample spans approximately 300,000 clones, 70% to 90% being singletons. This clone showed up just a few times. The junction departs from the called germline gene at one end, perhaps through a read error. Cohort assignment relied on participant-reported clinical history. What was sequenced was PBMCs or T cells enriched from blood (not recorded which). The sequence derives from a young man who had recovered from COVID-19.

The CDR3 nucleotides read TGTGCCAGCAGCTTATCCAGAGGTGGGGCTAGCTCCTACAATGAGCAGTTCTTC. This codes for CASSLSRGGASSYNEQFF. This rearrangement joins TRBV27 to TRBJ2-1; D possibly corresponds to TRBD1 (5 bases). This CDR3 contains 18 residues. From germline, CDR1 is MNHEY and CDR2 SMNVEV (reference sequence).